The present T cell receptor (beta chain) was sequenced within a study of memory CD8 T cells in hepatitis C reinfection. Turning to the study itself: HCV reinfection: RNA-positive following two negative tests at least 60 days apart. Between 55 and 20 weeks before reinfection detection, pre-reinfection samples were drawn.

Profiling relied on immunoSEQ multiplex PCR, and the TCRdb table lists in-frame clones only, not all of them. The sample holds just over 50,000 clones, around nine tenths seen once. The CDR3 consists of 13 residues. V was trimmed by 5 bases and J by 3 bases, leaving 11 bases between them. CDR1 PRHDT and CDR2 FYEKMQ come from the germline V gene (reference sequence). The time point: pre-reinfection, 55 to 20 weeks before reinfection detection. The sorted cells went straight to TCR sequencing with no prior in vitro expansion. At all three reinfection time points, viable CD3+ CD8+ CD45RO- cells from a couple of donors served as controls.

The receptor's source is a man between 18 and 29 years old with hepatitis C virus infection. The chain links TRBV13 to TRBJ2-7; no reliable D call. The sample consisted of naive CD8+ T cells sorted from blood. The CDR3 DNA sequence: TGTGCCAGCAGCCCCCCCTCCGGCTACGAGCAGTACTTC. This codes for CASSPPSGYEQYF.